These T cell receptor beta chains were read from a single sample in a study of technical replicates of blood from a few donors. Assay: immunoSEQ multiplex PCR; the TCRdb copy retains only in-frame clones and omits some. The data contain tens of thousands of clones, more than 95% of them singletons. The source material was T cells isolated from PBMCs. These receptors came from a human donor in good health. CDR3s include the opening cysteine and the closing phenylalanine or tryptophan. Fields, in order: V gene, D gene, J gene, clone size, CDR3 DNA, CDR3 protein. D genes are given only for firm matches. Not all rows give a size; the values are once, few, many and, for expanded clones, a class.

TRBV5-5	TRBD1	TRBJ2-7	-	TGTGCCAGCAGTTACGGACAGGGTCTAACCTACGAGCAGTACTTC	CASSYGQGLTYEQYF
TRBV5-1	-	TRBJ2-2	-	TGCGCCAGCAATCTGGGGAGACCGAACACCGGGGAGCTGTTTTTT	CASNLGRPNTGELFF
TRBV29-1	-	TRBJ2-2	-	TGCAGCGTTGAGCGCGGGGGCAAGGTGTTTTTT	CSVERGGKVFF
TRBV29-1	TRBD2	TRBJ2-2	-	TGCAGCGTTGGGGGCGGACTAGCGGTAAACACCGGGGAGCTGTTTTTT	CSVGGGLAVNTGELFF
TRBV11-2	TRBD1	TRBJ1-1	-	TGTGCCAGCAGCTCCCAGGGGGGTGTGTGGGCTTTCTTT	CASSSQGGVWAFF
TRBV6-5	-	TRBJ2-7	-	TGTGCCAGCACCCCTACTACTAGTGCCGAGCAGTACTTC	CASTPTTSAEQYF
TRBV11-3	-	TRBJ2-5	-	TGTGCCAGCAGCTCCCTACTAGAAGAGACCCAGTACTTC	CASSSLLEETQYF
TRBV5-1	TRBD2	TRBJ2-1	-	TGCGCCAGCAGCTTGGGACTAGCGGGGGGGGTTCTGTACAATGAGCAGTTCTTC	CASSLGLAGGVLYNEQFF
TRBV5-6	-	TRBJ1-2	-	TGTGCCAGCAGGTCAATGGAGTCGGACATTTATGGCTACACCTTC	CASRSMESDIYGYTF
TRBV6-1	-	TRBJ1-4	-	TGTGCCAGCAGTGAAGGAGGACAGAGGCGTAATGAAAAACTGTTTTTT	CASSEGGQRRNEKLFF
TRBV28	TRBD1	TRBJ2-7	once	TGTGCCAGCAGCTTCGACAGGGTCGAGCAGTACTTC	CASSFDRVEQYF
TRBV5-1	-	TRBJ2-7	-	TGCGCCAGCAGCCCCGGGAGCTCCTACGAGCAGTACTTC	CASSPGSSYEQYF
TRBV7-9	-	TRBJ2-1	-	TGTGCCAGCAGCTTAGCCGGTTTCAATGAGCAGTTCTTC	CASSLAGFNEQFF
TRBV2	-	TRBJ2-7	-	TGTGCCAGCAGTGAAAGATCGGCAGGCGCCCTCGAGCAGTACTTC	CASSERSAGALEQYF
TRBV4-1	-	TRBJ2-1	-	TGCGCCAGCAGCGTACCGGGACTCCCAATCTACAATGAGCAGTTCTTC	CASSVPGLPIYNEQFF
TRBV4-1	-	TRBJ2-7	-	TGCGCCAGCAGCCCTATCGGGTGGAGGACCAACTACGAGCAGTACTTC	CASSPIGWRTNYEQYF
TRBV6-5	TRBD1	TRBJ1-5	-	TGTGCCAGCAGTTTAAGCGGACAGGGATTCGATCAGCCCCAGCATTTT	CASSLSGQGFDQPQHF
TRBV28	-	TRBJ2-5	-	TGTGCCAGCAGTTTTCTGGGGAGAGAGACCCAGTACTTC	CASSFLGRETQYF
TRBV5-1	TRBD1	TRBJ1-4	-	TGCGCCAGCAGCTTTAGGACAGGGGGTGAAAAACTGTTTTTT	CASSFRTGGEKLFF
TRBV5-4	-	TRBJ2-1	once	TGTGCCAGCAGCTTGGAGAGCGAACGGAAGTTCTTC	CASSLESERKFF
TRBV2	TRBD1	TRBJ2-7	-	TGTGCCAGCACCGCGGGACAGGGTCCCTACGAGCAGTACTTC	CASTAGQGPYEQYF
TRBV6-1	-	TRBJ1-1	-	TGTGCCAGCAGTGCAAACGTGGGGGGAATCACTGAAGCTTTCTTT	CASSANVGGITEAFF
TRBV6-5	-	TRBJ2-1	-	TGTGCCAGCAGTTACTCTTATAGCGTGAATGAGCAGTTCTTC	CASSYSYSVNEQFF
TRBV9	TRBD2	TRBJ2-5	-	TGTGCCAGCAGCGGAGCGGGGTACCAAGAGACCCAGTACTTC	CASSGAGYQETQYF
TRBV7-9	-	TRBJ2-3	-	TGTGCCAGCAGCTTCATGGGCCAAGACACAGATACGCAGTATTTT	CASSFMGQDTDTQYF
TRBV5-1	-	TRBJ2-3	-	TGCGCCAGCTCAACGGCGGCGGGCGACACAGATACGCAGTATTTT	CASSTAAGDTDTQYF
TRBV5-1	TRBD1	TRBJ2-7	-	TGCGCCAGCAGCGGGACAGGGACCTACGAGCAGTACTTC	CASSGTGTYEQYF
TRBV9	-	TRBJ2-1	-	TGTGCCAGCAGCACCGTTCAGAATGAGCAGTTCTTC	CASSTVQNEQFF
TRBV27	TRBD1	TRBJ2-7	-	TGTGCCAGCAGTCCGCGGACAGGGTGGGCTCGCGAGCAGTACTTC	CASSPRTGWAREQYF
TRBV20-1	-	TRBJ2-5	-	TGCAGTGCTAGAGCAGGGACCCAGTACTTC	CSARAGTQYF
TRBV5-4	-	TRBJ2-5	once	TGTGCCAGCAGAACAACAGGGAAAGAGACCCAGTACTTC	CASRTTGKETQYF
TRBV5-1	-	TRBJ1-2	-	TGCGCCAGCAGCGCCAACCACTATTGGGACACCTATGGCTACACCTTC	CASSANHYWDTYGYTF
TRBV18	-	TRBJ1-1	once	TGTGCCAGCTCACCCTGGCAGGCAACGAACACTGAAGCTTTCTTT	CASSPWQATNTEAFF
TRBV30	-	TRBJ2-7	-	TGTGCCTGGAGTCCCTTTTTGACAGGACCTGTGAAGCAGTACTTC	CAWSPFLTGPVKQYF
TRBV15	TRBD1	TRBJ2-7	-	TGTGCCACCAGCGGGGACAGGGGACCCTACGAGCAGTACTTC	CATSGDRGPYEQYF
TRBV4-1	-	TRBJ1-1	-	TGCGCCAGCAGCCAAGATTCGGCGGTGAACACTGAAGCTTTCTTT	CASSQDSAVNTEAFF
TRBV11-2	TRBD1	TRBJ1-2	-	TGTGCCAGCAGTACAGGGGCCCTTTCCTACACCTTC	CASSTGALSYTF
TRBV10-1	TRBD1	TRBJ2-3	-	TGCGCCAGCAGTGACGGACAGGGACGCACAGATACGCAGTATTTT	CASSDGQGRTDTQYF
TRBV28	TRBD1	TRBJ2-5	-	TGTGCCAGCAGCCCCCCGGGACAGGGGGCAAGGAAGACCCAGTACTTC	CASSPPGQGARKTQYF
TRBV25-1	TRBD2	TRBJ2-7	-	TGTGCCAGCAGTGAATTCGGGATAGCGGGAGCCGAGCAGTACTTC	CASSEFGIAGAEQYF
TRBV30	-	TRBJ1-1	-	TGTGCCTGGAGCCGCCTATTAGGGGCGGACACTGAAGCTTTCTTT	CAWSRLLGADTEAFF
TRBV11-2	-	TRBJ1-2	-	TGTGCCAGCAGCTTAGATCAGTTAAATGGCTACACCTTC	CASSLDQLNGYTF
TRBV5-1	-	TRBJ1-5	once	TGCGCCAGCAGTGCTGTAGGGGGGGACAATCAGCCCCAGCATTTT	CASSAVGGDNQPQHF
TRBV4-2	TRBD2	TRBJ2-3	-	TGTGCCAGCAGGACCCGGGAGGGCCCAGATACGCAGTATTTT	CASRTREGPDTQYF
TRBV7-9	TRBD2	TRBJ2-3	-	TGTGCCAGCAGCTTAGTGGCTAGCGGGAGAGATACGCAGTATTTT	CASSLVASGRDTQYF
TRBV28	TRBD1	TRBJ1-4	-	TGTGCCAGCAGTCCCTATACGGGACAGGGCGTCTCAACTAATGAAAAACTGTTTTTT	CASSPYTGQGVSTNEKLFF
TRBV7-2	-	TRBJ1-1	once	TGTGCCAGCAGCCCCGAGACAGGCGCGAACACTGAAGCTTTCTTT	CASSPETGANTEAFF
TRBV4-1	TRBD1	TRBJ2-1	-	TGCGCCAGCAGCCAGCTTCGACAGGGGGAAAATGAGCAGTTCTTC	CASSQLRQGENEQFF
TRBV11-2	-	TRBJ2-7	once	TGTGCCAGCAGCTCGGACAGTTCCTACGAGCAGTACTTC	CASSSDSSYEQYF
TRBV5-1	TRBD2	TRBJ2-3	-	TGCGCCAGCACTAGCGGGGGGGTCACAGATACGCAGTATTTT	CASTSGGVTDTQYF
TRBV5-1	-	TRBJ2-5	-	TGCGCCAGCAGCTTGGGGACACAAGAGACCCAGTACTTC	CASSLGTQETQYF
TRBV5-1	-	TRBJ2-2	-	TGCGCCAGCAGCTTGGGACAGAACACCGGGGAGCTGTTTTTT	CASSLGQNTGELFF
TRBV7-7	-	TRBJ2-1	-	TGTGCTAGCAGTACCCAGGTGGGCAATGAGCAGTTCTTC	CASSTQVGNEQFF
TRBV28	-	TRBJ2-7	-	TGTGCCAGCAGTTCGACACGTCAAGAGCAGTACTTC	CASSSTRQEQYF